The clone carrying this TCR beta chain was counted many times. Per germline, CDR1 DFQATT and CDR2 SNEGSKA (reference sequence). The CDR3 has 10 amino acids. The germline V and J ends were trimmed by 4 bases and 10 bases, with 8 bases remaining between them. A TCRbeta library incorporating unique molecular identifiers was prepared. Each CDR3 protein gets one entry after TCRdb re-called the PCR reads with MiXCR. This table holds about 640,000 distinct CDR3 sequences, roughly 17% found once. This specimen belongs to a study of T-cell reconstitution after alpha-beta-depleted transplantation in children. The chain carries TRBV20-1 and TRBJ2-1; TRBD1 is a possible D gene (6 bases). Here the sequenced sample was PBMCs from the stem cell graft donor, taken from the stem cell graft. The TCR sequence derives from a human donor who donated a stem cell graft to a child with acute myeloid leukemia. The CDR3 spells CSAIQGEQFF. The CDR3, as DNA: TGCAGTGCTATTCAGGGGGAGCAGTTCTTC.